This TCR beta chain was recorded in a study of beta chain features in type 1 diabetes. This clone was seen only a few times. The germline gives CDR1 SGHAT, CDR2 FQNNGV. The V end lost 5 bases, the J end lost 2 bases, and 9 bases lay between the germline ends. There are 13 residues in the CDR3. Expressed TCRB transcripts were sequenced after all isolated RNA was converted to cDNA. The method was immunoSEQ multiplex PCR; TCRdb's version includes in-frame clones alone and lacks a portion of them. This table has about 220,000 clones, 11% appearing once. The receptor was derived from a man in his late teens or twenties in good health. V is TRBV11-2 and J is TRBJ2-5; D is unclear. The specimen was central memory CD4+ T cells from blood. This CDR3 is CASSESAQETQYF. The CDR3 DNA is TGTGCCAGCAGCGAGAGCGCACAAGAGACCCAGTACTTC.